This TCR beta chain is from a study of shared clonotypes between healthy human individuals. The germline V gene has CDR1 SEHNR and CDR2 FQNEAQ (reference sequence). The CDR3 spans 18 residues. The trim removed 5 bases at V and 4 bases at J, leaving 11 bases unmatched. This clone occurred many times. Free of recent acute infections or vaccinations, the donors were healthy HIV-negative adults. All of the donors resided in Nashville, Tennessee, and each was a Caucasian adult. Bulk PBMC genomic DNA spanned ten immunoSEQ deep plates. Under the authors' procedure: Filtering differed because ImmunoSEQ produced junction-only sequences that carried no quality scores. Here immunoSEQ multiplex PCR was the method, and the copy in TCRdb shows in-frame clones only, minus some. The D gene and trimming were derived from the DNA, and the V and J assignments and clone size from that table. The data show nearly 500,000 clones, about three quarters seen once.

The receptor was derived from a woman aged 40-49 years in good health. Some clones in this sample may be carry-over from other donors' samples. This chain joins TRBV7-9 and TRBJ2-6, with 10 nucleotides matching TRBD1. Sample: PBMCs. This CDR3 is CASSQRDRGGKGANVLTF. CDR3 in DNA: TGTGCCAGCAGCCAAAGGGACAGGGGCGGTAAAGGGGCCAACGTCCTGACTTTC.